This TCR beta chain comes out of a study of cytomegalovirus exposure and HLA in healthy donors. Germline-derived CDR1 and CDR2 are KGHSH and LQKENI. V lost 6 bases and J lost 5; bases outside the gene matches: 6. The CDR3 extends over 15 amino acids. The table came from immunoSEQ multiplex PCR; TCRdb's copy has only in-frame clones and leaves some out. The table records about 63,000 clones, around 89% of them present only once. The clonotype was recovered from a woman aged 18-35 years in good health and CMV-seronegative. J is TRBJ2-1 and V is TRBV18; TRBD2 aligns across 11 bases. The sample taken for sequencing was PBMCs. This chain's CDR3 is CASSTGLAVDNEQFF. In DNA, the CDR3 is TGTGCCAGCTCCACGGGACTAGCGGTGGACAATGAGCAGTTCTTC.